The present TCR beta chain was sequenced within a study of cytomegalovirus exposure and HLA in healthy donors. Study findings and constraints: According to a subsequent analysis, TCR clusters from the first cohort were inclined to appear together in the 110 or so validation repertoires. Some public TCRs appeared in many individuals, while most sequences were rare. Cytomegalovirus-associated TCR beta chains were listed, numbering approximately 150.

Assay used: immunoSEQ multiplex PCR; TCRdb lists only in-frame clones, some missing. The table includes around 150,000 clones, 65% to 90% detected once. On this clone: As yet, its antigen is unknown.

The source is a woman aged 18-29 years in good health and CMV-seronegative. The sample taken for sequencing was PBMCs.

CDR3 sequence: CASSYQGAGGNTIYF. The DNA of the CDR3 is TGTGCCAGCAGTTACCAGGGGGCAGGTGGAAACACCATATATTTT. The genes are TRBV6-5 and TRBJ1-3; 8 nucleotides match TRBD1. The V segment lost 2 bases and the J segment 3 bases; nucleotides outside the gene matches: 3. The CDR3 extends over 15 amino acids. Per germline, CDR1 MNHEY and CDR2 SVGAGI.